This is a list of T cell receptor beta chains from one sample in a study of blood T cell repertoires in COVID-19. Only in-frame clones appear in the TCRdb table, and some are missing; sequencing was by immunoSEQ multiplex PCR. In the table there are some 91,000 clones, around 80% of which are singletons. The sequenced sample consisted of peripheral blood. These TCRs come from a man between 65 and 79 years old with acute or convalescent COVID-19. CDR3s include the opening cysteine and the closing phenylalanine or tryptophan. The order of the fields is J gene, clone size, V gene, D gene, CDR3 DNA, CDR3 protein. D genes are given only for firm matches. A row's size may be missing; if present it is once, few, many or a size class.

J gene: TRBJ2-2
clone size: -
V gene: TRBV5-1
D gene: -
CDR3 DNA: TGCGCCAGCAGCTTGGTGGGGACACTTAGCACCGGGGAGCTGTTTTTT
CDR3 protein: CASSLVGTLSTGELFF

J gene: TRBJ2-1
clone size: -
V gene: TRBV19
D gene: -
CDR3 DNA: TGTGCCAGTAGTATAGCCCAGGGGAATGAGCAGTTCTTC
CDR3 protein: CASSIAQGNEQFF

J gene: TRBJ1-6
clone size: -
V gene: TRBV2
D gene: TRBD1
CDR3 DNA: TGTGCCAGCATCGGATTAAGGACAGGGAGGAATTCACCCCTCCACTTT
CDR3 protein: CASIGLRTGRNSPLHF

J gene: TRBJ1-1
clone size: -
V gene: TRBV5-1
D gene: TRBD1
CDR3 DNA: TGCGCCAGCAGCTATGGACAGGGGAACACTGAAGCTTTCTTT
CDR3 protein: CASSYGQGNTEAFF

J gene: TRBJ2-3
clone size: -
V gene: TRBV19
D gene: -
CDR3 DNA: TGTGCCAGTAGGCCCGGACAGCTCACAGATACGCAGTATTTT
CDR3 protein: CASRPGQLTDTQYF

J gene: TRBJ1-4
clone size: -
V gene: TRBV7-2
D gene: TRBD1
CDR3 DNA: TGTGCCAGCAGCTACGACAGGGTTCATGAAAAACTGTTTTTT
CDR3 protein: CASSYDRVHEKLFF

J gene: TRBJ2-7
clone size: -
V gene: TRBV4-1
D gene: -
CDR3 DNA: TGCGCCAGCAGCCAAATGTTTGGGGTACGGGGGGAGCAGTACTTC
CDR3 protein: CASSQMFGVRGEQYF

J gene: TRBJ2-3
clone size: once
V gene: TRBV7-9
D gene: -
CDR3 DNA: TGTGCCAGCAGCCCAGAAGCGGCTAGCACAGATACGCAGTATTTT
CDR3 protein: CASSPEAASTDTQYF

J gene: TRBJ1-5
clone size: -
V gene: TRBV28
D gene: -
CDR3 DNA: TGTGCCACCACGACAGAGCCTTGGCAGCCCCAGCATTTT
CDR3 protein: CATTTEPWQPQHF

J gene: TRBJ2-1
clone size: -
V gene: TRBV7-6
D gene: -
CDR3 DNA: TGTGCCAGCAGCCCAGAAGGACTTGACAATGAGCAGTTCTTC
CDR3 protein: CASSPEGLDNEQFF

J gene: TRBJ1-4
clone size: few
V gene: TRBV15
D gene: -
CDR3 DNA: TGTGCCACCAGCATATCAGGAGAAAAACTGTTTTTT
CDR3 protein: CATSISGEKLFF

J gene: TRBJ2-7
clone size: few
V gene: TRBV5-1
D gene: TRBD1
CDR3 DNA: TGCGCCAGCAGCCGTGGAGCAGGGACAGAGTATTACGAGCAGTACTTC
CDR3 protein: CASSRGAGTEYYEQYF

J gene: TRBJ1-5
clone size: -
V gene: TRBV28
D gene: -
CDR3 DNA: TGTGCCAGCCGTGAGAGTGGTAGCAATCAGCCCCAGCATTTT
CDR3 protein: CASRESGSNQPQHF

J gene: TRBJ1-4
clone size: -
V gene: TRBV24-1
D gene: TRBD1
CDR3 DNA: TGTGCCACCAGCCCCTCCGGGACAGGGGATGAAAAACTGTTTTTT
CDR3 protein: CATSPSGTGDEKLFF

J gene: TRBJ2-7
clone size: -
V gene: TRBV18
D gene: -
CDR3 DNA: TGTGCCAGCTCACCTTCAGGGATGCCCTACGAGCAGTACTTC
CDR3 protein: CASSPSGMPYEQYF

J gene: TRBJ1-1
clone size: -
V gene: TRBV6-5
D gene: TRBD1
CDR3 DNA: TGTGCCAGCAGACGACAGGGGCTCACTGAAGCTTTCTTT
CDR3 protein: CASRRQGLTEAFF

J gene: TRBJ2-7
clone size: once
V gene: TRBV19
D gene: -
CDR3 DNA: TGTGCCAGTAGTATAGATCGGAGGGACCGGAGCTACGAGCAGTACTTC
CDR3 protein: CASSIDRRDRSYEQYF

J gene: TRBJ1-1
clone size: -
V gene: TRBV27
D gene: TRBD1
CDR3 DNA: TGTGCCAGCAGTTTGAGGACAGGCACTGAAGCTTTCTTT
CDR3 protein: CASSLRTGTEAFF

J gene: TRBJ2-2
clone size: once
V gene: TRBV18
D gene: -
CDR3 DNA: TGTGCCAGCTCACCACGGGCGGACAGAAACACCGGGGAGCTGTTTTTT
CDR3 protein: CASSPRADRNTGELFF

J gene: TRBJ1-6
clone size: -
V gene: TRBV7-2
D gene: TRBD1
CDR3 DNA: TGTGCCAGCAGCTTACTGGGACAGGGGAATTCACCCCTCCACTTT
CDR3 protein: CASSLLGQGNSPLHF

J gene: TRBJ2-7
clone size: -
V gene: TRBV27
D gene: TRBD1
CDR3 DNA: TGTGCCAGCAGTGGACAGGGGGCCTACGAGCAGTACTTC
CDR3 protein: CASSGQGAYEQYF

J gene: TRBJ2-5
clone size: -
V gene: TRBV14
D gene: -
CDR3 DNA: TGTGCCAGCAGCCAAAGAACAGGGAAACAAGAGACCCAGTACTTC
CDR3 protein: CASSQRTGKQETQYF

J gene: TRBJ1-4
clone size: -
V gene: TRBV19
D gene: -
CDR3 DNA: TGTGCCACCTACGTCGGGGACGGGGGGACTAATGAAAAACTGTTTTTT
CDR3 protein: CATYVGDGGTNEKLFF